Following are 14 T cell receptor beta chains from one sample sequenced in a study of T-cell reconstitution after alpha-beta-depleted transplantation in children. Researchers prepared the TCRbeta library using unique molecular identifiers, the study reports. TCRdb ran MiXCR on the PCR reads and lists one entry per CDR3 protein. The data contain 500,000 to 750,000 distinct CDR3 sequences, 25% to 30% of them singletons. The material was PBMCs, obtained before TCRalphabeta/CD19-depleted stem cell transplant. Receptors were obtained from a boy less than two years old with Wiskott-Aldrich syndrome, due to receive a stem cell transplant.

CDR3 coding DNA: TGTGCCACCAGCAGAGATCGGGCAGGGGCTGGAGATACGCAGTATTTT. This encodes CATSRDRAGAGDTQYF. The chain carries TRBV15 and TRBJ2-3; weak D call: TRBD1 (6 bases). CDR3 length equals 16 residues. Trimming took 0 bases from V and 5 from J, leaving 15 bases between them. Germline V CDR1 and CDR2: LNHNV, YYDKDF (reference sequence).

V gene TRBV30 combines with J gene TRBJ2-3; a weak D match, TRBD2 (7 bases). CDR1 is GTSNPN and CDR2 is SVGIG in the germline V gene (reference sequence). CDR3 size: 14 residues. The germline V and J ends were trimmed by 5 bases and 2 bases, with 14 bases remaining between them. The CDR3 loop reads CAWGGASNTDTQYF. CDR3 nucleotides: TGTGCCTGGGGGGGGGCCTCTAACACAGATACGCAGTATTTT.

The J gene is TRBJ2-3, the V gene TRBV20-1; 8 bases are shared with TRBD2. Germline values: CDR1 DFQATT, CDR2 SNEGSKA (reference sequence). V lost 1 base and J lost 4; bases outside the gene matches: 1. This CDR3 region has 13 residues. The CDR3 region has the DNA TGCAGTGCTAGAGGACTAGCGCCAGATACGCAGTATTTT. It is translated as CSARGLAPDTQYF.

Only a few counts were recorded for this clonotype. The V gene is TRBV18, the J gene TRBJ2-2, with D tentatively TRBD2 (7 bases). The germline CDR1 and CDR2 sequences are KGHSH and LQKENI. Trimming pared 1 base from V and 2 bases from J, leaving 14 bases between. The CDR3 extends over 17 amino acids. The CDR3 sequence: CASSPLISGTNTGELFF. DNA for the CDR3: TGTGCCAGCTCACCACTTATAAGCGGGACAAACACCGGGGAGCTGTTTTTT.

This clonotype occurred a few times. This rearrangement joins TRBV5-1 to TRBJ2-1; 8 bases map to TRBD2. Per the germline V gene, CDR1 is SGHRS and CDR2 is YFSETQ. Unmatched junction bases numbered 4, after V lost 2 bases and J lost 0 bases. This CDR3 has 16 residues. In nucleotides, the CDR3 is TGCGCCAGCAGCTTCGCCGGGACTAGCTCCTACAATGAGCAGTTCTTC. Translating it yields CASSFAGTSSYNEQFF. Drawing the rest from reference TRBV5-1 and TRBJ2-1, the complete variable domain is KAGVTQTPRYLIKTRGQQVTLSCSPISGHRSVSWYQQTPGQGLQFLFEYFSETQRNKGNFPGRFSGRQFSNSRSEMNVSTLELGDSALYLCASSFAGTSSYNEQFFGPGTRLTVL.

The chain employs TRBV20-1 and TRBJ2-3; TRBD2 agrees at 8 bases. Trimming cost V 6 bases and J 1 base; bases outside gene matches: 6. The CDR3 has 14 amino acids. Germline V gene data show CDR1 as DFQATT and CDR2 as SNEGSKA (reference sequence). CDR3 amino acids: CSALTSGGTDTQYF. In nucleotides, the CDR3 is TGCAGTGCCCTCACTAGCGGAGGCACAGATACGCAGTATTTT.

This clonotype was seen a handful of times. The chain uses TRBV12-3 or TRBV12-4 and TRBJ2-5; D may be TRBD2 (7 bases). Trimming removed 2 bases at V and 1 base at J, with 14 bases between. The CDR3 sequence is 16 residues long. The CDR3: CASSLHLGGLQETQYF. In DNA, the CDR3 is TGTGCCAGCAGTTTACATCTGGGGGGGCTCCAAGAGACCCAGTACTTC.

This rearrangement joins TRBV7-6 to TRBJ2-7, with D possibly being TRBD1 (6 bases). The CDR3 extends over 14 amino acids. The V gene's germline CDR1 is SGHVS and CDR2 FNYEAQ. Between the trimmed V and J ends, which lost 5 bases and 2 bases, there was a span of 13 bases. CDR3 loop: CASSAEQGTYEQYF. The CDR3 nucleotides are TGTGCCAGCAGCGCTGAACAGGGAACCTACGAGCAGTACTTC.

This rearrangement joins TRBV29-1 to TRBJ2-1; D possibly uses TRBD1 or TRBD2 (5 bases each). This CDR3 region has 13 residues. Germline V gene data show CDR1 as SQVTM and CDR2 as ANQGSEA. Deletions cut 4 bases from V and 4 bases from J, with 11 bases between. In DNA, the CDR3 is TGCAGCGTTGCGGGACGGCTATACAATGAGCAGTTCTTC. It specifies CSVAGRLYNEQFF.

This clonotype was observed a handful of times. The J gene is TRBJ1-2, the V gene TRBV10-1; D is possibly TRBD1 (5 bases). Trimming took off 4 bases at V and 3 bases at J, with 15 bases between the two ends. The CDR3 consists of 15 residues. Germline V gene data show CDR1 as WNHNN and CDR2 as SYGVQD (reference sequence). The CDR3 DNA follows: TGCGCCAGCAGTGGCCCAGGGCGGGTGGACTATGGCTACACCTTC. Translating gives CASSGPGRVDYGYTF.

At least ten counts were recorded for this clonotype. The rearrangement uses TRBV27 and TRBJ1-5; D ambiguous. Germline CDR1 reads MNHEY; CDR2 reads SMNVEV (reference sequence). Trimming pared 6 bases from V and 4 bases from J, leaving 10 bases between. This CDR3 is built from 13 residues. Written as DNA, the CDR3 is TGTGCCAGCAGCCCTGACCGTAATCAGCCCCAGCATTTT. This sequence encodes CASSPDRNQPQHF.

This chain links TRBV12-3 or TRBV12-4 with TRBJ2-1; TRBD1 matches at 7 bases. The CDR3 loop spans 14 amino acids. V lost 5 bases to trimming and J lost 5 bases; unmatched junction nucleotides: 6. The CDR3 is CASSQTGTDNEQFF. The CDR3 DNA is TGTGCCAGCAGTCAAACCGGGACAGACAATGAGCAGTTCTTC.

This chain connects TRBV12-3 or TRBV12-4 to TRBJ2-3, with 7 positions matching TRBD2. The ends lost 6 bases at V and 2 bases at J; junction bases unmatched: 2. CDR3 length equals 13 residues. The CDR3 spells CASRRDYTDTQYF. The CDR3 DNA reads TGTGCCAGCAGACGGGACTACACAGATACGCAGTATTTT.

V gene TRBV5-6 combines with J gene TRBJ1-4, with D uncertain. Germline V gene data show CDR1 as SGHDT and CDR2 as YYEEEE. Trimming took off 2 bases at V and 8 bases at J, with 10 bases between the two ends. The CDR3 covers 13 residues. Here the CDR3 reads CASSFKGLEKLFF. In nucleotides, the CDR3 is TGTGCCAGCAGCTTTAAGGGTCTGGAAAAACTGTTTTTT.